The rows below give T cell receptor beta chains drawn from one sample of a study of neoadjuvant anti-PD-1 for oral cavity cancer. Clones were read by immunoSEQ multiplex PCR, and TCRdb kept only the in-frame ones, dropping some. The sample carries approximately 12,000 clones, 64% recorded once. The sequences come from tumor tissue, collected before nivolumab (anti-PD-1) treatment. These receptors originate from a person between 35 and 79 years old with oral cavity squamous cell carcinoma. The donor label of this sample is uncertain. Each CDR3 is given with its conserved first and last residue. D genes are given only for firm matches. Size tells how often a clone was seen (once, few, many) or the class of an expanded clone, and some rows leave it out.

size	V	J	D	CDR3	DNA
-	TRBV19	TRBJ1-6	TRBD1	CASRTGDLDSPLHF	TGTGCCAGTAGGACAGGGGATTTAGATTCACCCCTCCACTTT
once	TRBV2	TRBJ1-5	TRBD1	CASRPTGADQPQHF	TGTGCCAGCAGACCTACAGGGGCCGATCAGCCCCAGCATTTT
-	TRBV6-1	TRBJ1-2	TRBD1	CASSQGDYGYTF	TGTGCCAGCAGCCAGGGGGACTATGGCTACACCTTC
-	TRBV4-1	TRBJ2-3	TRBD2	CASRDRTGGGGLTDTQYF	TGCGCCAGCAGAGACAGAACGGGTGGCGGGGGTCTCACAGATACGCAGTATTTT
-	TRBV5-1	TRBJ2-1	TRBD1	CASSLVTGTDNEQFF	TGCGCCAGCAGCTTGGTAACCGGGACAGATAATGAGCAGTTCTTC
-	TRBV15	TRBJ2-5	-	CATSRDPGETQYF	TGTGCCACCAGCAGAGACCCTGGGGAGACCCAGTACTTC
few	TRBV18	TRBJ1-6	TRBD1	CASSRDRDNSPLHF	TGTGCCAGCTCACGAGACAGGGATAATTCACCCCTCCACTTT
-	TRBV2	TRBJ2-1	TRBD1	CASTLGQGFTNEQFF	TGTGCCAGTACGCTCGGACAGGGGTTTACGAATGAGCAGTTCTTC
few	TRBV6-5	TRBJ1-1	-	CASSYWGNTEAFF	TGTGCCAGCAGTTACTGGGGGAACACTGAAGCTTTCTTT
medium-sized	TRBV2	TRBJ1-2	-	CASSEALLTNYGYTF	TGTGCCAGCAGTGAAGCGCTCTTGACTAACTATGGCTACACCTTC
-	TRBV7-2	TRBJ2-7	-	CASSLRTVNEQYF	TGTGCCAGCAGCTTAAGAACAGTTAACGAGCAGTACTTC
-	TRBV28	TRBJ2-5	TRBD1	CASSLLRGQSQETQYF	TGTGCCAGCAGTTTACTTAGGGGACAGTCTCAAGAGACCCAGTACTTC
-	TRBV7-9	TRBJ1-6	-	CASSLALIWQSPGDSPLHF	TGTGCCAGCAGCTTAGCGCTAATTTGGCAGTCCCCCGGTGATTCACCCCTCCACTTT
-	TRBV7-8	TRBJ2-3	-	CASSSGSFTDTQYF	TGTGCCAGCAGCTCGGGATCGTTCACAGATACGCAGTATTTT
-	TRBV7-9	TRBJ1-5	TRBD1	CASSSETTGLGNQPQHF	TGTGCCAGCAGCTCGGAGACGACAGGGTTGGGCAATCAGCCCCAGCATTTT
-	TRBV27	TRBJ2-7	-	CASKPQGLIPYEQYF	TGTGCCAGCAAACCACAGGGCCTCATTCCCTACGAGCAGTACTTC
medium-sized	TRBV21-1	TRBJ1-2	-	CASTSSSYGYTF	TGTGCCAGCACCTCAAGCTCCTATGGCTACACCTTC
-	TRBV5-1	TRBJ2-5	-	CASSLGRGGQETQYF	TGCGCCAGCAGCTTAGGCAGGGGGGGACAAGAGACCCAGTACTTC
large	TRBV7-3	TRBJ2-5	TRBD2	CASSPQLAVQETQYF	TGTGCCAGCAGCCCCCAACTAGCGGTCCAAGAGACCCAGTACTTC
-	TRBV29-1	TRBJ1-2	-	CSVEDPHYTF	TGCAGCGTTGAAGATCCCCACTACACCTTC
-	TRBV5-6	TRBJ1-5	-	CASSLSFGAGNQPQHF	TGTGCCAGCAGCTTGTCCTTTGGGGCAGGGAATCAGCCCCAGCATTTT
-	TRBV2	TRBJ2-3	TRBD2	CASSDRGGSTDTQYF	TGTGCCAGCAGTGACCGGGGGGGTAGCACAGATACGCAGTATTTT
medium-sized	TRBV2	TRBJ1-5	-	CASSPRQANQPQHF	TGTGCCAGCAGTCCTCGACAGGCTAATCAGCCCCAGCATTTT
-	TRBV2	TRBJ1-1	TRBD1	CASSATGGSTEAFF	TGTGCCAGCAGCGCGACAGGGGGCTCGACTGAAGCTTTCTTT
-	TRBV27	TRBJ1-1	TRBD1	CASSLFRTGGRMNTEAFF	TGTGCCAGCAGTTTATTTAGGACAGGGGGCAGAATGAACACTGAAGCTTTCTTT
-	TRBV5-1	TRBJ2-3	TRBD1	CASSPGPGQGPTDTQYF	TGCGCCAGCAGCCCCGGACCGGGACAGGGCCCCACAGATACGCAGTATTTT
-	TRBV29-1	TRBJ1-1	-	CSVGLGISLNTEAFF	TGCAGCGTTGGACTCGGAATAAGTTTGAACACTGAAGCTTTCTTT
-	TRBV5-1	TRBJ2-2	TRBD1	CASSFRDRGGTGELFF	TGCGCCAGCAGTTTCCGGGACAGGGGAGGCACCGGGGAGCTGTTTTTT
few	TRBV4-2	TRBJ1-2	TRBD1	CASSRTGEVGGYTF	TGTGCCAGCAGCCGGACAGGGGAGGTCGGTGGCTACACCTTC
few	TRBV4-1	TRBJ2-1	-	CASSREWPHNEQFF	TGCGCCAGCAGCCGAGAGTGGCCCCACAATGAGCAGTTCTTC
few	TRBV4-2	TRBJ2-1	-	CASSQDLSYNEQFF	TGTGCCAGCAGCCAAGACCTCTCCTACAATGAGCAGTTCTTC
-	TRBV28	TRBJ1-3	-	CASSLGSDSGNTIYF	TGTGCCAGCAGTTTAGGATCTGACTCTGGAAACACCATATATTTT
-	TRBV6-6	TRBJ1-3	-	CASSLRRGNTIYF	TGTGCCAGCAGTTTAAGGAGAGGAAACACCATATATTTT
few	TRBV10-2	TRBJ1-2	TRBD1	CASSEGGQYYGYTF	TGCGCCAGCAGTGAAGGGGGACAGTACTATGGCTACACCTTC
few	TRBV7-9	TRBJ2-5	-	CASSLEDRKTQYF	TGTGCCAGCAGCTTAGAGGACAGAAAGACCCAGTACTTC
-	TRBV11-2	TRBJ2-1	TRBD2	CASSLESGSRNEQFF	TGTGCCAGCAGCTTAGAGAGCGGGAGTAGAAATGAGCAGTTCTTC
-	TRBV19	TRBJ1-3	-	CASYPPDSRNTIYF	TGTGCCAGTTATCCGCCTGACAGCAGAAACACCATATATTTT
-	TRBV19	TRBJ1-1	-	CASSKLGLEAFF	TGTGCCAGTAGCAAATTGGGGCTTGAAGCTTTCTTT
large	TRBV6-1	TRBJ2-7	TRBD1	CASSEFEGQASYEQYF	TGTGCCAGCAGTGAATTTGAGGGACAGGCCTCCTACGAGCAGTACTTC
-	TRBV27	TRBJ1-2	-	CASSISLEGGGYTF	TGTGCCAGCAGTATTTCCCTGGAGGGCGGTGGCTACACCTTC
-	TRBV5-6	TRBJ2-1	TRBD1	CASTRGTAKGEQFF	TGTGCCAGCACCAGGGGGACAGCGAAGGGTGAGCAGTTCTTC
-	TRBV9	TRBJ2-3	-	CASSVGGGAGDPRRTDTQYF	TGTGCCAGCAGCGTAGGAGGGGGAGCAGGGGACCCTCGGCGCACAGATACGCAGTATTTT
-	TRBV11-2	TRBJ1-6	-	CASSLVRHPNSPLHF	TGTGCCAGCAGCTTAGTAAGACATCCGAATTCACCCCTCCACTTT
once	TRBV5-1	TRBJ2-5	-	CASSPGSQETQYF	TGCGCCAGCAGCCCCGGGTCCCAAGAGACCCAGTACTTC
-	TRBV5-1	TRBJ2-1	-	CASSSQLKHEQFF	TGCGCCAGCAGCTCACAGCTAAAACATGAGCAGTTCTTC
few	TRBV7-3	TRBJ2-2	TRBD2	CASSLTSTSGTHGELFF	TGTGCCAGCAGCTTAACATCGACTAGCGGGACTCACGGGGAGCTGTTTTTT
-	TRBV7-8	TRBJ2-5	TRBD2	CASSLVLAGGQETQYF	TGTGCCAGCAGCTTAGTACTAGCGGGGGGCCAAGAGACCCAGTACTTC
-	TRBV5-4	TRBJ2-1	TRBD2	CASSLRGLAGDNEQFF	TGTGCCAGCAGCTTGAGGGGCCTAGCGGGAGACAATGAGCAGTTCTTC
-	TRBV5-8	TRBJ1-6	-	CASSLDTDNSPLHF	TGTGCCAGCAGCTTGGATACAGATAATTCACCCCTCCACTTT
-	TRBV11-1	TRBJ1-3	-	CASSLEHPKSGNTIYF	TGTGCCAGCAGCTTAGAACACCCGAAGTCTGGAAACACCATATATTTT
-	TRBV7-8	TRBJ1-6	-	CASSLAANSPLHF	TGTGCCAGCAGCTTAGCAGCTAATTCACCCCTCCACTTT
-	TRBV19	TRBJ2-7	-	CASTPSGTGLNEQYF	TGTGCCAGTACCCCCTCCGGGACGGGCCTTAACGAGCAGTACTTC
-	TRBV19	TRBJ2-5	-	CASRSGGLQETQYF	TGTGCCAGTAGGTCAGGGGGACTCCAAGAGACCCAGTACTTC
-	TRBV28	TRBJ2-5	-	CASRQQVFEETQYF	TGTGCCAGCAGGCAGCAGGTCTTCGAAGAGACCCAGTACTTC
-	TRBV19	TRBJ2-2	-	CASNWAGELFF	TGTGCCAGTAACTGGGCCGGGGAGCTGTTTTTT
-	TRBV18	TRBJ2-4	-	CASSPQVSAGSKNIQYF	TGTGCCAGCTCACCACAAGTGAGTGCTGGGTCCAAAAACATTCAGTACTTC
few	TRBV11-2	TRBJ1-1	-	CASSLGGNTEAFF	TGTGCCAGCAGCTTAGGGGGGAACACTGAAGCTTTCTTT